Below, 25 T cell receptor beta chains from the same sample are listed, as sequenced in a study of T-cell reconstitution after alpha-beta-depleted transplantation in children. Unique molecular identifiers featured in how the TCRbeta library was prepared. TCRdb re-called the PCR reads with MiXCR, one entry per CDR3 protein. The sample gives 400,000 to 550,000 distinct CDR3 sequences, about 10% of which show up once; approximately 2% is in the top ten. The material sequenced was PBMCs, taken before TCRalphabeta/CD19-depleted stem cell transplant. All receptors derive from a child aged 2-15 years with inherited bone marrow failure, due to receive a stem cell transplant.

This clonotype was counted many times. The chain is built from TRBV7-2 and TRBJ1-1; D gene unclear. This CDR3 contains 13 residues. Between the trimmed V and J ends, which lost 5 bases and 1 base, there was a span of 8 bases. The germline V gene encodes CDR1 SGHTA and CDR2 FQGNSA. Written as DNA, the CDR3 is TGTGCCAGCAGCCAGATATCGAACACTGAAGCTTTCTTT. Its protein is CASSQISNTEAFF.

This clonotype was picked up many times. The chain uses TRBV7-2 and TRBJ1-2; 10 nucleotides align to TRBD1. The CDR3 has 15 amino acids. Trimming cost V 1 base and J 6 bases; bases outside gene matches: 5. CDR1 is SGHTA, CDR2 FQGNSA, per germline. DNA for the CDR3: TGTGCCAGCAGCTTAGGCTACGGGACAGGGGATGGCTACACCTTC. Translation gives CASSLGYGTGDGYTF.

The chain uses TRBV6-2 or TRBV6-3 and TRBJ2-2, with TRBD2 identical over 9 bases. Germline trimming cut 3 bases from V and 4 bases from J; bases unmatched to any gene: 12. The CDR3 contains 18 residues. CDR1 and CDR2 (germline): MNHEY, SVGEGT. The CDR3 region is CASSYLASGNFGTGELFF. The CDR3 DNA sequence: TGTGCCAGCAGTTATTTGGCTAGCGGGAATTTCGGCACCGGGGAGCTGTTTTTT.

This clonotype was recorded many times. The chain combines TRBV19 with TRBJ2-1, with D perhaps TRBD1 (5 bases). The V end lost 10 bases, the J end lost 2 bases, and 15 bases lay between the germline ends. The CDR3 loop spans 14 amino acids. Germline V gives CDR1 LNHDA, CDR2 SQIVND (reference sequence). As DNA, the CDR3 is TGTGCCACAGGGTACAGGTACCCCTACAATGAGCAGTTCTTC. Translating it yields CATGYRYPYNEQFF.

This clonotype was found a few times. The DNA for the CDR3 is TGTGCCAGCAGCCAAGATACGGGGGGGGGTAATGAGCAGTTCTTC. Translating it yields CASSQDTGGGNEQFF. This chain joins TRBV4-2 and TRBJ2-1; 8 bases line up with TRBD2. Looked up from germline, CDR1 is LGHNA and CDR2 is YNFKEQ. With V trimmed by 0 bases and J by 7 bases, 5 bases remained unmatched. The CDR3 is made up of 15 amino acids.

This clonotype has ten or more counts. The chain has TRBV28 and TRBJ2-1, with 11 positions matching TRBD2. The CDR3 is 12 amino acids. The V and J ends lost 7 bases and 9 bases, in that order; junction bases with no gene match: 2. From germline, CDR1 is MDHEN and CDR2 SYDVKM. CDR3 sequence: CASKLAGVEQFF. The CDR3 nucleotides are TGTGCCAGCAAACTAGCGGGAGTTGAGCAGTTCTTC.

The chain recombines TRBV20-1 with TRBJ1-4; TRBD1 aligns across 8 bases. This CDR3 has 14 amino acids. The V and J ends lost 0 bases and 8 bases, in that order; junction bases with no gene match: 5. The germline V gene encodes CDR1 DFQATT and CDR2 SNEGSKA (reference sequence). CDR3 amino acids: CSAREAGGGEKLFF. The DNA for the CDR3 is TGCAGTGCTAGAGAAGCAGGGGGCGGAGAAAAACTGTTTTTT.

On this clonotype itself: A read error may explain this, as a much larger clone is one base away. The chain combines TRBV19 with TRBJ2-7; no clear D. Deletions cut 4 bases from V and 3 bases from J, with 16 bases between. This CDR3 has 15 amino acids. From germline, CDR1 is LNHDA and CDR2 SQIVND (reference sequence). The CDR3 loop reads CASSTPLGNFYEQYF. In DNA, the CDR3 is TGTGCCAGTAGTACCCCATTGGGAAATTTCTACGAGCAGTACTTC.

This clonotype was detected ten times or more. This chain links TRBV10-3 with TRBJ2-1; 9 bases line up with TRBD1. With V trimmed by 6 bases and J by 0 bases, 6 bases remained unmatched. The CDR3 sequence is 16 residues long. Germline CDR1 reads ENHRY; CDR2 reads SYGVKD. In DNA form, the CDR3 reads TGTGCCATCAGGGACGGGGGACAGGGCTCCTACAATGAGCAGTTCTTC. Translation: CAIRDGGQGSYNEQFF.

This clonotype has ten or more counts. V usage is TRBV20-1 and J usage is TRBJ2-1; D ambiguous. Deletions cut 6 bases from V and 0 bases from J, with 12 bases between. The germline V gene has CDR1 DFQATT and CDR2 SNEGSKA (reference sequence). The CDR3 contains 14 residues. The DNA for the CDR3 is TGCAGTGCCGACAAAGCGAGCTCCTACAATGAGCAGTTCTTC. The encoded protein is CSADKASSYNEQFF.

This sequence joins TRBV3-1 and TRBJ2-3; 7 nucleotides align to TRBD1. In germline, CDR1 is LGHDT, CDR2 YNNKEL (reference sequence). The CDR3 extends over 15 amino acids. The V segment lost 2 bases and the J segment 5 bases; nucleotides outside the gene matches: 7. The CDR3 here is CASSQYRGIGDTQYF. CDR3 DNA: TGTGCCAGCAGCCAATACAGGGGAATCGGAGATACGCAGTATTTT.

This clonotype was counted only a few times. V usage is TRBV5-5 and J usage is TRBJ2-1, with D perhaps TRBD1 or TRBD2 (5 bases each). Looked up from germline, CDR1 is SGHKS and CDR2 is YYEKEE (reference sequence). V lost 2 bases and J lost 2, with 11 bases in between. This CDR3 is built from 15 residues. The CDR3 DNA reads TGTGCCAGCAGCTTTCGGGGCGGCGCCTACAATGAGCAGTTCTTC. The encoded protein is CASSFRGGAYNEQFF.

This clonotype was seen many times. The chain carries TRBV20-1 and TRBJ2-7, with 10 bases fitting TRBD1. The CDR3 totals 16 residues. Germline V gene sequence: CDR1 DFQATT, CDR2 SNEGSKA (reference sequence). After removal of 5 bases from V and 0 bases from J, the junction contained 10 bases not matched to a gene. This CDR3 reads CSAETTGTGVSYEQYF. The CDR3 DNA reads TGCAGTGCTGAAACGACCGGGACAGGGGTCTCCTACGAGCAGTACTTC.

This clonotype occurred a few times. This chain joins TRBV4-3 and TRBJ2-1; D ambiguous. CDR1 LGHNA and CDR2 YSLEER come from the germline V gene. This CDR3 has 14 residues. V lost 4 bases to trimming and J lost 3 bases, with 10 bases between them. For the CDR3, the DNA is TGCGCCAGCAGCCCCGGGTATGACTACAATGAGCAGTTCTTC. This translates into CASSPGYDYNEQFF.

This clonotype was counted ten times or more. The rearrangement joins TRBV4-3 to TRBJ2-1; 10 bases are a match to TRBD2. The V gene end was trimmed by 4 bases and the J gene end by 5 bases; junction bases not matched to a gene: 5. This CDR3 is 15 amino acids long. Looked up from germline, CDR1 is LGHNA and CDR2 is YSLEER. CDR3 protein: CASSRGTSADNEQFF. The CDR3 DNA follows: TGCGCCAGCAGCCGAGGGACTAGCGCTGACAATGAGCAGTTCTTC.

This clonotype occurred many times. The CDR3 sequence is CASSVETSGSSYNEQFF. CDR3 sequence (DNA): TGTGCCAGCAGCGTGGAAACTAGCGGGAGCTCCTACAATGAGCAGTTCTTC. The V call is TRBV9, the J call TRBJ2-1; 11 bases are a match to TRBD2. The J segment lost 0 bases and the V segment lost 2 bases, leaving 4 bases of the junction unmatched. Germline values: CDR1 SGDLS, CDR2 YYNGEE. This CDR3 has 17 amino acids.

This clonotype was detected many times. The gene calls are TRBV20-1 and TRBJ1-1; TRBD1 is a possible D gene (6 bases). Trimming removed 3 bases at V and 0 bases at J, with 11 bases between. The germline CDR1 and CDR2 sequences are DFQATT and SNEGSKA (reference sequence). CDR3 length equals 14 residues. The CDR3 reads CSASADSMNTEAFF. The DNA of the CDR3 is TGCAGTGCTAGCGCGGACAGCATGAACACTGAAGCTTTCTTT.

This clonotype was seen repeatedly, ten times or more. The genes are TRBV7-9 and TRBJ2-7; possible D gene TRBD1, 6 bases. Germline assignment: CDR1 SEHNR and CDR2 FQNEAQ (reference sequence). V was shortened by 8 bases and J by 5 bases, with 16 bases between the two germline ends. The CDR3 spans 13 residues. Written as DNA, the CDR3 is TGTGCCAGCCGGGCAGGGGTAGCGCACGAGCAGTACTTC. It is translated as CASRAGVAHEQYF.

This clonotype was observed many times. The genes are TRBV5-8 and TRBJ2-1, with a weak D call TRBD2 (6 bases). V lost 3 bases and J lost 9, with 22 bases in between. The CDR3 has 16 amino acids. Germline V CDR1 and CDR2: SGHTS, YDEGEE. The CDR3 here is CASSSGGRLGASEQFF. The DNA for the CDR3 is TGTGCCAGCAGCTCGGGTGGGAGGCTTGGCGCAAGTGAGCAGTTCTTC.

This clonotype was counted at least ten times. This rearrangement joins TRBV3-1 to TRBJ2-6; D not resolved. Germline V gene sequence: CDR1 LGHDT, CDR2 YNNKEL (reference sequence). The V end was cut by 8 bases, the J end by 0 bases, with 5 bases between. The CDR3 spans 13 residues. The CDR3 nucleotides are TGTGCCAGCGCCTCCTCTGGGGCCAACGTCCTGACTTTC. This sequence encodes CASASSGANVLTF.

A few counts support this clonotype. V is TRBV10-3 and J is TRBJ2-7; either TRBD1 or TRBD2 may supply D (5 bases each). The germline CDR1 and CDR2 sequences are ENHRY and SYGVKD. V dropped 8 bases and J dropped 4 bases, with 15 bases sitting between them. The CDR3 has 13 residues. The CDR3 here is CAIQGQGRYEQYF. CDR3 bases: TGTGCCATCCAGGGTCAGGGACGGTACGAGCAGTACTTC.

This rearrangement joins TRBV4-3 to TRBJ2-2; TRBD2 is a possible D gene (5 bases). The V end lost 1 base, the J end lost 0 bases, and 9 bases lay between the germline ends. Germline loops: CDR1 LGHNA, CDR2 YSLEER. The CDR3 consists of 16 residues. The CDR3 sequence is CASSQAPSPNTGELFF. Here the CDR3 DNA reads TGCGCCAGCAGCCAAGCCCCTAGCCCGAACACCGGGGAGCTGTTTTTT.

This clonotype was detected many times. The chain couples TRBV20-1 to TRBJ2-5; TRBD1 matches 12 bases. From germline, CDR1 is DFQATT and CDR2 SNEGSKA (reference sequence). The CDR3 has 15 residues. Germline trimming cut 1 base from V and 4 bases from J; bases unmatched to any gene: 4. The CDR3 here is CSARGPGQGAETQYF. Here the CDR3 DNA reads TGCAGTGCTAGAGGGCCGGGACAGGGGGCAGAGACCCAGTACTTC.

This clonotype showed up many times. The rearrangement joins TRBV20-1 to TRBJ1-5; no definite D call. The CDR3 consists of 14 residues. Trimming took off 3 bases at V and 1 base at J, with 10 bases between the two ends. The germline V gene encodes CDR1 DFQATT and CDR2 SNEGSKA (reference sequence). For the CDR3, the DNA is TGCAGTGCTAGTTTGGGCGGAAGCAATCAGCCCCAGCATTTT. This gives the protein CSASLGGSNQPQHF.

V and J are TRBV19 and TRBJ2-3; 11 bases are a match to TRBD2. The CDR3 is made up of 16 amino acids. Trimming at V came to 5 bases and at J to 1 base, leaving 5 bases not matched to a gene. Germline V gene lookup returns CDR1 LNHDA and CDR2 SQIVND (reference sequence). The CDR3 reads CASSQRLAGRTDTQYF. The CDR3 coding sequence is TGTGCCAGTAGTCAAAGACTAGCGGGGCGCACAGATACGCAGTATTTT.